This TCR beta chain was observed in a study of shared clonotypes between healthy human individuals. The CDR3 is 17 residues long. J was trimmed by 4 bases and V by 0 bases; bases with no gene match: 6. The germline CDR1 and CDR2 sequences are KGHSH and LQKENI. Sequenced by immunoSEQ multiplex PCR; TCRdb stores in-frame clones only, minus some. This sample has more than 2,000,000 clones, with roughly 92% found just once. Naive CD4+ cells were CD45RA-selected; the remaining cells were memory. The sequence came from a man aged 18 to 29 in good health. V usage is TRBV18 and J usage is TRBJ2-2; 9 bases fit TRBD1. Sequenced sample: naive CD4+ T cells sorted from blood. Subset reported: CD45RA+ positively selected. CDR3 sequence: CASSPPVGTGSTGELFF. The DNA of the CDR3 is TGTGCCAGCTCACCACCGGTCGGGACAGGGAGCACCGGGGAGCTGTTTTTT.